One sample yielded the 13 T cell receptor beta chains listed below, sequenced in a study of blood T cell repertoires in COVID-19. Only in-frame clones appear in the TCRdb table, and some are missing; sequencing was by immunoSEQ multiplex PCR. The sample gives a few hundred thousand clones, roughly 88% of which show up once; 0.65% to 0.8% is in the top ten. Sequencing input: peripheral blood. These receptors were taken from a human donor in a cohort sampled during active COVID-19.

CDR3 sequence: CASSSTGGHTEAFF. The CDR3 coding sequence is TGTGCCAGCAGCTCCACAGGGGGCCACACTGAAGCTTTCTTT. The rearrangement joins TRBV5-5 to TRBJ1-1; 9 nucleotides align to TRBD1. This CDR3 contains 14 residues. The V gene end was trimmed by 3 bases and the J gene end by 3 bases; junction bases not matched to a gene: 3. The V gene's germline CDR1 is SGHKS and CDR2 YYEKEE (reference sequence).

The rearrangement joins TRBV7-2 to TRBJ1-5; D call uncertain. Germline V lookup: CDR1 SGHTA, CDR2 FQGNSA. CDR3 length: 12 residues. Trimming pared 4 bases from V and 4 bases from J, leaving 5 bases between. In DNA form, the CDR3 reads TGTGCCAGCAGCTCAAATAATCAGCCCCAGCATTTT. Residues: CASSSNNQPQHF.

This clone has only one observation. This rearrangement joins TRBV6-2 or TRBV6-3 to TRBJ1-2; maybe TRBD1 (6 bases). The CDR3 sequence is 13 residues long. Per germline, CDR1 MNHEY and CDR2 SVGEGT. V lost 0 bases and J 8 bases, leaving 10 bases between the germline ends. As DNA, the CDR3 is TGTGCCAGCAGTTACTCACAGGGATTGGGCTACACCTTC. The encoded protein is CASSYSQGLGYTF.

V usage is TRBV28 and J usage is TRBJ1-4; 8 bases line up with TRBD1. The CDR3 has 16 residues. With V trimmed by 3 bases and J by 8 bases, 11 bases remained unmatched. Germline V CDR1 and CDR2: MDHEN, SYDVKM. CDR3 in amino acids: CASSFLRQGRFEKLFF. CDR3 bases: TGTGCCAGCAGTTTCCTCAGACAGGGGAGGTTCGAAAAACTGTTTTTT.

The rearrangement links TRBV9 to TRBJ2-3; TRBD1 aligns across 9 bases. V lost 2 bases, J lost 3 bases, and 7 bases stayed unmatched. Germline CDR1 SGDLS, CDR2 YYNGEE. This CDR3 has 16 amino acids. The DNA of the CDR3 is TGTGCCAGCAGCGTTCGTCCGGGACAGGGAACAGATACGCAGTATTTT. It yields the protein CASSVRPGQGTDTQYF.

This rearrangement joins TRBV29-1 to TRBJ1-1; D may be TRBD1 (5 bases). Trimming left V 3 bases short and J 5 bases short, with 10 bases between. This CDR3 contains 12 residues. CDR1 and CDR2 (germline): SQVTM, ANQGSEA. The CDR3 DNA sequence: TGCAGCGTTGAGGGGCTCGGAACTGAAGCTTTCTTT. Protein product: CSVEGLGTEAFF.

This clone occurred many times. One junction end does not reproduce the germline sequence, and a read error may be involved. The chain employs TRBV4-1 and TRBJ2-7; the match to TRBD1 covers 9 bases. Germline V gene lookup returns CDR1 MGHRA and CDR2 YSYEKL. The length of the CDR3 is 10 residues. CDR3 protein: CASSQGTGNF. The CDR3 nucleotides are TGCGCCAGCAGCCAGGGGACAGGGAACTTC.

With regard to this clone: In the same sample, other DNA sequences code for this CDR3. The chain links TRBV19 to TRBJ2-7; TRBD2 matches 10 bases. CDR3 length: 13 residues. The germline V gene has CDR1 LNHDA and CDR2 SQIVND (reference sequence). After removal of 9 bases from V and 2 bases from J, the junction contained 4 bases not matched to a gene. Written as DNA, the CDR3 is TGTGCCAGCAGGACTAGCGGTACCTACGAGCAGTACTTC. It translates to CASRTSGTYEQYF. The variable domain in full, completed from reference TRBV19 and TRBJ2-7, reads DGGITQSPKYLFRKEGQNVTLSCEQNLNHDAMYWYRQDPGQGLRLIYYSQIVNDFQKGDIAEGYSVSREKKESFPLTVTSAQKNPTAFYLCASRTSGTYEQYFGPGTRLTVT.

This rearrangement joins TRBV7-9 to TRBJ2-1, with D uncertain. V lost 11 bases, J lost 5 bases, and 16 bases lay in between. The CDR3 totals 13 residues. In germline, CDR1 is SEHNR, CDR2 FQNEAQ (reference sequence). The CDR3 DNA follows: TGTGCCGGCCAAGGATCAGGAAACAATGAGCAGTTCTTC. Amino acids: CAGQGSGNNEQFF.

The chain combines TRBV7-9 with TRBJ1-5; 7 positions agree with TRBD1. The length of the CDR3 is 13 residues. Trimming took 6 bases from V and 4 from J; bases not matched to a gene: 3. Germline V gives CDR1 SEHNR, CDR2 FQNEAQ (reference sequence). The CDR3 sequence: CASREGANQPQHF. The CDR3, as DNA: TGTGCCAGCAGGGAGGGGGCTAATCAGCCCCAGCATTTT.

The chain couples TRBV2 to TRBJ1-2, with D perhaps matching TRBD1 (6 bases). This CDR3 is 14 amino acids long. From germline, CDR1 is SNHLY and CDR2 FYNNEI. Trimming removed 1 base from V and 9 bases from J, with 15 bases in between. The CDR3 spells CASSEEGVGGSYTF. The CDR3 DNA reads as TGTGCCAGCAGTGAAGAGGGGGTTGGTGGGAGCTACACCTTC.

Of note for this clone: The sample contains more than one DNA sequence encoding this CDR3. The rearrangement links TRBV6-2 or TRBV6-3 to TRBJ2-7, with D possibly matching TRBD1 (6 bases). CDR3 length: 12 residues. Trimming cost V 4 bases and J 4 bases, with 8 bases left between them. CDR1 MNHEY and CDR2 SVGEGT come from the germline V gene. CDR3 DNA sequence: TGTGCCAGCAGTTCTACAGGGTACGAGCAGTACTTC. Its protein is CASSSTGYEQYF.

V and J are TRBV10-3 and TRBJ1-4; possibly TRBD1 for D (5 bases). The CDR3 extends over 14 amino acids. V lost 4 bases to trimming and J lost 6 bases, with 12 bases between them. The germline gives CDR1 ENHRY, CDR2 SYGVKD. CDR3 protein: CAISGQGTHEKLFF. Written as DNA, the CDR3 is TGTGCCATCAGTGGCCAGGGCACCCATGAAAAACTGTTTTTT.